This TCR beta chain was sequenced for a study of metastatic and nonmetastatic thyroid tumors. Study summary: The authors compared repertoires across blood and tumor or nodule tissue from malignant and benign thyroid patients.

Ahead of thyroid surgery, no patient had received treatment of any kind. Study-wide findings and caveats: Patients with malignant thyroid tumors reportedly had significantly higher TCR beta diversity than those with benign nodules, in blood and tumor.

This clone has at least ten counts. Its antigen is not known. CDR3 length: 20 amino acids. Under the authors' procedure: The distant-metastasis classifier for papillary thyroid cancer was built from CDR3 differences across clinicopathological groups. TCRdb re-analyzed the PCR reads through MiXCR. The V and J calls follow TCRdb's processing rather than the paper's. In the table there are around 59,000 clones, under 20% of which are singletons. The chain carries TRBV3-2 and TRBJ2-1; the D call in the table, TRBD1, was not verified against the DNA. TRBV3-2 is tagged as a pseudogene. Sequenced: blood. The sequence derives from a male donor with papillary thyroid cancer or a benign thyroid nodule (not recorded which). Some clones in this sample may be carry-over from other donors' samples. The CDR3, as DNA: TGTGCCAGCAGCCAAGAATTGGGAGACAGGGGATTAAATTCCTACAATGAGCAGTTCTTC. It yields the protein CASSQELGDRGLNSYNEQFF.